This section outlines one T cell receptor (beta chain) sequence together with its context. No antigen is known for it. The record has no base qualities; no much larger clone is one base away. V is clipped by 1 base and J by 2 bases, and the sequence between their germline boundaries is 15 bases long. The CDR3 starts with the cysteine, ends with the phenylalanine, and has 16 residues. The DNA shown is the 48-base CDR3, in frame from base 1. As encoded in the germline V gene, CDR1 is MGHDK while CDR2 is SYGVNS. Receptors were amplified or captured by the immunoSEQ multiplex PCR assay. The paper's processing steps were these. Repertoires were summarized by richness and clonality, and significantly expanded and contracted clones were identified between pre- and post-therapy samples. TCRdb re-hosts the immuneACCESS table, in-frame sequences only. Its copies lack some clones; in the studies checked, an unresolved V gene accounts for under half of them, and the cause for the rest is not known. V, J and clone size derive from that table, while D and trimming were established from the DNA sequence. This sample lists some 18,000 clones; over 80% were detected once. Clones ranked in the top ten supply around 2.1% of the sample.

The time point label, as the study defines it: pretherapy, before neoadjuvant immune checkpoint inhibitors. Samples were obtained from the phase 2 randomized NEOSTAR trial, in which neoadjuvant nivolumab or nivolumab plus ipilimumab followed by surgery was tested in operable NSCLC. These data belong to a study of neoadjuvant nivolumab and ipilimumab in lung cancer (TCRdb year 2020). Regarding the complete study: Nivolumab was given at 3 mg/kg intravenously on days 1, 15 and 29, and the combination arm added ipilimumab 1 mg/kg on day 1 only. In the trial, approximately 45 patients with operable NSCLC were treated, of whom around 23 were randomized to nivolumab monotherapy and some 20 to nivolumab plus ipilimumab. Matched pretherapy and resected tumor pairs were analyzed from seven patients, of whom four had been treated with nivolumab and three with nivolumab plus ipilimumab. The primary trial endpoint was the major pathologic response (MPR) rate in the intention-to-treat population in each study arm. TCR repertoires were compared between pretherapy (baseline) peripheral blood and tumors resected at surgery after neoadjuvant immune checkpoint blockade. Overall study results and their limits: Resected tumors had greater TCR richness and clonality than tumor-adjacent uninvolved lung, and increases were observed in more dual-therapy-treated tumors. A small number of samples was subjected to TCR sequencing. No significant correlation was found between TCR clonality and pathologic tumor regression, and only one major-pathologic-response sample was available for the clonality analysis. Pretherapy blood TCR richness correlated positively with richness in tumors resected after neoadjuvant therapy (Spearman R ≈ 0.8). From pretherapy to surgery, tumor T-cell richness and clonality increased in three of three dual-therapy tumors but in only two of four nivolumab-treated tumors.

Sequenced here: peripheral blood, sampled before neoadjuvant nivolumab, alone or with ipilimumab. The sequence derives from an adult with non-small cell lung cancer. The chain is made from TRBV25-1 and TRBJ2-7; the D gene remains uncertain. The DNA sequence reads TGTGCCAGCAGTGAATTAGGGTCCGAATCCCCCTACGAGCAGTACTTC. It translates as CASSELGSESPYEQYF.